Shown below are 27 T cell receptor beta chains from a single sample sequenced in a study of cytomegalovirus exposure and HLA in healthy donors. The assay was immunoSEQ multiplex PCR, and TCRdb's table has in-frame clones only and misses some. The sample holds tens of thousands of clones, 93% seen once. Source material: PBMCs. These receptors were taken from a woman under 30 in good health and CMV-seronegative.

This clone was observed once. The rearrangement links TRBV27 to TRBJ2-7; D perhaps matches TRBD1 (5 bases). From germline, CDR1 is MNHEY and CDR2 SMNVEV (reference sequence). The CDR3 is 13 amino acids. The V end was cut by 3 bases, the J end by 1 base, with 7 bases between. The CDR3 nucleotides read TGTGCCAGCAGTTTGACAGTTTCCTACGAGCAGTACTTC. Protein: CASSLTVSYEQYF.

In this sample, this clone turned up a few times. The chain recombines TRBV28 with TRBJ2-5; D perhaps matches TRBD1 (7 bases). CDR3 length equals 13 residues. Germline values: CDR1 MDHEN, CDR2 SYDVKM. V was clipped by 2 bases and J by 8 bases, with 12 bases between them. CDR3 residues: CASSLGTAGTQYF. CDR3 DNA sequence: TGTGCCAGCAGTTTAGGGACAGCGGGTACCCAGTACTTC.

The chain couples TRBV10-3 to TRBJ1-4; D gene uncertain. In germline, CDR1 is ENHRY, CDR2 SYGVKD. CDR3 length: 14 amino acids. Trimming cost V 2 bases and J 2 bases, with 6 bases left between them. The CDR3 sequence: CAISERGTNEKLFF. The CDR3 coding sequence is TGTGCCATCAGTGAGCGCGGCACTAATGAAAAACTGTTTTTT.

This chain uses TRBV29-1 with TRBJ2-2; the match to TRBD1 covers 9 bases. Losses at the gene ends were 3 bases for V and 0 bases for J; bases not matched to a gene: 5. CDR1 and CDR2 from the germline V gene are SQVTM and ANQGSEA. This CDR3 region has 16 residues. Here the CDR3 reads CSVETGTGTNTGELFF. As DNA, the CDR3 is TGCAGCGTTGAGACCGGGACAGGGACGAACACCGGGGAGCTGTTTTTT.

V gene TRBV7-3 combines with J gene TRBJ2-1, with 14 positions matching TRBD2. This CDR3 has 13 amino acids. Germline V gene lookup returns CDR1 SGHTA and CDR2 FQGTGA. V shed 5 bases and J 9 bases; nucleotides not matched to a gene: 0. The CDR3 protein is CASSGLAGGEQFF. The CDR3 DNA sequence: TGTGCCAGCAGCGGACTAGCGGGAGGTGAGCAGTTCTTC. Full variable domain (missing parts from reference TRBV7-3 and TRBJ2-1): GAGVSQTPSNKVTEKGKYVELRCDPISGHTALYWYRQSLGQGPEFLIYFQGTGAADDSGLPNDRFFAVRPEGSVSTLKIQRTERGDSAVYLCASSGLAGGEQFFGPGTRLTVL.

The V call is TRBV11-2, the J call TRBJ1-1; a possible D gene is TRBD1 (5 bases). Germline V lookup: CDR1 SGHAT, CDR2 FQNNGV. V lost 3 bases and J 8 bases, leaving 10 bases between the germline ends. This CDR3 has 12 residues. CDR3 loop: CASSFSRVEAFF. CDR3 coding DNA: TGTGCCAGCAGCTTTTCCAGGGTCGAAGCTTTCTTT.

The J gene is TRBJ2-6, the V gene TRBV5-6; D remains unclear. The CDR3 is 16 amino acids. V was cut by 1 base and J by 0 bases, with 8 bases left in between. Looked up from germline, CDR1 is SGHDT and CDR2 is YYEEEE. The CDR3 sequence: CASSLWAASGANVLTF. CDR3 coding DNA: TGTGCCAGCAGCTTGTGGGCAGCCTCTGGGGCCAACGTCCTGACTTTC.

V usage is TRBV28 and J usage is TRBJ1-1; 7 positions match TRBD1. This CDR3 is 15 amino acids long. Germline V gives CDR1 MDHEN, CDR2 SYDVKM. J was trimmed by 3 bases and V by 7 bases; bases with no gene match: 11. The CDR3 nucleotides are TGTGCCAGCACTTCGACCGGGACAGCCGACACTGAAGCTTTCTTT. It encodes CASTSTGTADTEAFF. Complete variable domain (other parts from reference TRBV28 and TRBJ1-1): DVKVTQSSRYLVKRTGEKVFLECVQDMDHENMFWYRQDPGLGLRLIYFSYDVKMKEKGDIPEGYSVSREKKERFSLILESASTNQTSMYLCASTSTGTADTEAFFGQGTRLTVV.

The chain couples TRBV6-1 to TRBJ1-6; D is possibly TRBD1 (5 bases). Trimming removed 11 bases at V and 4 bases at J, with 9 bases between. The length of the CDR3 is 12 residues. In germline, CDR1 is MNHNS, CDR2 SASEGT. In DNA, the CDR3 is TGTGCCGGGCAGGGTTATAATTCACCCCTCCACTTT. Protein sequence: CAGQGYNSPLHF.

The chain uses TRBV7-8 and TRBJ1-5; D is undetermined. The CDR3 spans 14 residues. V shed 5 bases and J shed 5 bases, with 13 bases lying between them. The germline gives CDR1 SGHVS, CDR2 FQNEAQ. Here the CDR3 reads CASSLSMGDQPQHF. Here the CDR3 DNA reads TGTGCCAGCAGCCTGTCCATGGGCGATCAGCCCCAGCATTTT.

The rearrangement joins TRBV7-9 to TRBJ2-1; D not certain. The V gene's germline CDR1 is SEHNR and CDR2 FQNEAQ (reference sequence). V was shortened by 5 bases and J by 10 bases, with 9 bases between the two germline ends. This CDR3 has 11 residues. The CDR3 here is CASSALLEQFF. The CDR3 nucleotides read TGTGCCAGCAGCGCCCTACTAGAGCAGTTCTTC.

The rearrangement joins TRBV19 to TRBJ1-1, with 9 positions matching TRBD1. This CDR3 region has 14 residues. Germline CDR1 is LNHDA and CDR2 is SQIVND (reference sequence). Trimming took 5 bases from V and 2 from J; bases not matched to a gene: 3. The CDR3 loop is CASSPTGGNTEAFF. CDR3 DNA sequence: TGTGCCAGTAGTCCGACAGGGGGTAACACTGAAGCTTTCTTT. The full variable domain, in which reference TRBV19 and TRBJ1-1 provide the parts outside the CDR3, is DGGITQSPKYLFRKEGQNVTLSCEQNLNHDAMYWYRQDPGQGLRLIYYSQIVNDFQKGDIAEGYSVSREKKESFPLTVTSAQKNPTAFYLCASSPTGGNTEAFFGQGTRLTVV.

The rearrangement uses TRBV10-3 and TRBJ2-1; 8 bases are shared with TRBD1. Per the germline V gene, CDR1 is ENHRY and CDR2 is SYGVKD. The CDR3 has 13 residues. Germline trimming cut 8 bases from V and 8 bases from J; bases unmatched to any gene: 8. The DNA of the CDR3 is TGTGCCATCGACGGACAGGGTTTAGATGAGCAGTTCTTC. Amino acids: CAIDGQGLDEQFF.

The chain recombines TRBV23-1 with TRBJ2-7; 7 bases map to TRBD1. TRBV23-1 is given ORF status, its function remaining uncertain. The V segment lost 7 bases and the J segment 0 bases; nucleotides outside the gene matches: 12. CDR3 size: 16 residues. In nucleotides, the CDR3 is TGCGCCAGCACCCTTGGGACAGCGTCTCGCTCCTACGAGCAGTACTTC. Amino acids: CASTLGTASRSYEQYF.

The chain employs TRBV9 and TRBJ1-1; TRBD1 agrees at 8 bases. The trim removed 0 bases at V and 6 bases at J, leaving 4 bases unmatched. CDR3 length: 14 residues. Germline values: CDR1 SGDLS, CDR2 YYNGEE. This chain's CDR3 is CASSVDQGAAEAFF. CDR3 nucleotides: TGTGCCAGCAGCGTAGACCAGGGGGCGGCTGAAGCTTTCTTT. Together with reference TRBV9 and TRBJ1-1, the CDR3 gives the full variable domain: DSGVTQTPKHLITATGQRVTLRCSPRSGDLSVYWYQQSLDQGLQFLIQYYNGEERAKGNILERFSAQQFPDLHSELNLSSLELGDSALYFCASSVDQGAAEAFFGQGTRLTVV.

The chain joins TRBV18 to TRBJ2-2, with 7 bases identical to TRBD1. This CDR3 has 18 amino acids. CDR1 and CDR2 from the germline V gene are KGHSH and LQKENI. Trimming at V came to 0 bases and at J to 5 bases, leaving 12 bases not matched to a gene. The CDR3 reads CASSPPYSQGERTGELFF. In nucleotides, the CDR3 is TGTGCCAGCTCACCACCTTATAGCCAGGGGGAAAGGACCGGGGAGCTGTTTTTT.

V and J are TRBV7-2 and TRBJ2-7; 8 nucleotides agree with TRBD1. The germline CDR1 and CDR2 sequences are SGHTA and FQGNSA. CDR3 length: 15 amino acids. V lost 9 bases and J lost 3; bases outside the gene matches: 13. In DNA, the CDR3 is TGTGCCAGTAGTTTCAGGACAGGGACGATCTACGAGCAGTACTTC. This encodes CASSFRTGTIYEQYF.

In this sample, this clone turned up once. The chain links TRBV5-6 to TRBJ1-5; D remains ambiguous. The CDR3 runs to 14 residues. V was trimmed by 0 bases and J by 3 bases, leaving 7 bases between them. Germline V gives CDR1 SGHDT, CDR2 YYEEEE. DNA of the CDR3: TGTGCCAGCAGCTTGGGAGGGCTCAATCAGCCCCAGCATTTT. Translating gives CASSLGGLNQPQHF.

The chain links TRBV15 to TRBJ1-4, with 7 bases that match TRBD1. V lost 0 bases to trimming and J lost 13 bases; unmatched junction nucleotides: 8. The CDR3 contains 14 residues. The germline V gene has CDR1 LNHNV and CDR2 YYDKDF (reference sequence). CDR3: CATSRERQGVGLFF. The CDR3, as DNA: TGTGCCACCAGCAGAGAAAGGCAGGGGGTAGGACTGTTTTTT.

The chain uses TRBV7-6 and TRBJ1-4, with D perhaps TRBD1 (5 bases). The CDR3 length is 14 residues. V was pared by 2 bases and J by 8 bases, with 12 bases between. Germline assignment: CDR1 SGHVS and CDR2 FNYEAQ. In DNA form, the CDR3 reads TGTGCCAGCAGCTTACGTGGACAAACCGAAAAACTGTTTTTT. Translation: CASSLRGQTEKLFF.

The rearrangement links TRBV9 to TRBJ1-3; D perhaps matches TRBD1 (5 bases). CDR3 length: 16 amino acids. The germline V gene has CDR1 SGDLS and CDR2 YYNGEE. V was clipped by 0 bases and J by 3 bases, with 13 bases between them. CDR3 amino acids: CASSVGRTFLGNTIYF. DNA for the CDR3: TGTGCCAGCAGCGTAGGCAGGACATTCCTTGGAAACACCATATATTTT.

The rearrangement joins TRBV4-1 to TRBJ1-1, with a possible D match to TRBD1 (6 bases). Trimming left V 0 bases short and J 1 base short, with 15 bases between. There are 17 residues in the CDR3. CDR1 is MGHRA, CDR2 YSYEKL, per germline. The CDR3 DNA reads as TGCGCCAGCAGCCAAGATACGATTGGACAGAAGAACACTGAAGCTTTCTTT. It codes for CASSQDTIGQKNTEAFF.

The rearrangement uses TRBV28 and TRBJ1-3, with D unclear. Trimming removed 7 bases at V and 2 bases at J, with 9 bases between. Germline CDR1 reads MDHEN; CDR2 reads SYDVKM. The CDR3 extends over 13 amino acids. CDR3 DNA sequence: TGTGCCAGCATTCCGGGTACTGGAAACACCATATATTTT. Translating it yields CASIPGTGNTIYF.

The chain carries TRBV30 and TRBJ2-5; 9 nucleotides match TRBD1. CDR1 is GTSNPN and CDR2 is SVGIG in the germline V gene (reference sequence). The J segment lost 1 base and the V segment lost 0 bases, leaving 3 bases of the junction unmatched. The CDR3 length is 15 residues. CDR3 in DNA: TGTGCCTGGAGTGTGTGGGACAGGGTCCAAGAGACCCAGTACTTC. It yields the protein CAWSVWDRVQETQYF. The variable domain in full, with the rest retrieved from reference TRBV30 and TRBJ2-5, is SQTIHQWPATLVQPVGSPLSLECTVEGTSNPNLYWYRQAAGRGLQLLFYSVGIGQISSEVPQNLSASRPQDRQFILSSKKLLLSDSGFYLCAWSVWDRVQETQYFGPGTRLLVL.

The count of this clone is one. The rearrangement joins TRBV5-1 to TRBJ2-3; TRBD1 agrees at 7 bases. The V and J ends lost 2 bases and 2 bases, in that order; junction bases with no gene match: 5. Germline loops: CDR1 SGHRS, CDR2 YFSETQ. This CDR3 is 15 amino acids long. CDR3 DNA: TGCGCCAGCAGCTTTGGGGACAGCCCCACAGATACGCAGTATTTT. Translating it yields CASSFGDSPTDTQYF.

V and J are TRBV28 and TRBJ1-1; D is unclear. V dropped 1 base and J dropped 1 base, with 16 bases sitting between them. CDR1 and CDR2 from the germline V gene are MDHEN and SYDVKM. The CDR3 extends over 17 amino acids. The chain's CDR3 is CASSLFFQLEGNTEAFF. In nucleotides, the CDR3 is TGTGCCAGCAGTTTATTTTTTCAGTTGGAGGGGAACACTGAAGCTTTCTTT.

V and J are TRBV4-1 and TRBJ1-2; 7 positions match TRBD1. The germline gives CDR1 MGHRA, CDR2 YSYEKL. CDR3 length: 15 amino acids. Trimming cost V 0 bases and J 7 bases; bases outside gene matches: 8. The CDR3, as DNA: TGCGCCAGCAGCCAAGATCGGGAGGGGGCACGTGGCTACACCTTC. Amino acid sequence: CASSQDREGARGYTF.